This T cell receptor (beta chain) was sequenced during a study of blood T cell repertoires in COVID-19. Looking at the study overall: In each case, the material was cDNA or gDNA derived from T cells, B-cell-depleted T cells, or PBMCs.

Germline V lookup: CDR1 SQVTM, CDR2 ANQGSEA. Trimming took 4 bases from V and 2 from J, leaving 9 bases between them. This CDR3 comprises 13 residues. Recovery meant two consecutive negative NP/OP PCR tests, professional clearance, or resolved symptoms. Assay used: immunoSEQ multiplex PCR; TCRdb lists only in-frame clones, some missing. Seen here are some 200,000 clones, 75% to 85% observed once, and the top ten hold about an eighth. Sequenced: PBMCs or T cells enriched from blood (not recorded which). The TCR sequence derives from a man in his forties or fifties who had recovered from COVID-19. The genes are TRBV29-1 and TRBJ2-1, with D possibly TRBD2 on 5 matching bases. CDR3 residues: CSVGAEAYNEQFF. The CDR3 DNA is TGCAGCGTTGGAGCGGAGGCCTACAATGAGCAGTTCTTC.